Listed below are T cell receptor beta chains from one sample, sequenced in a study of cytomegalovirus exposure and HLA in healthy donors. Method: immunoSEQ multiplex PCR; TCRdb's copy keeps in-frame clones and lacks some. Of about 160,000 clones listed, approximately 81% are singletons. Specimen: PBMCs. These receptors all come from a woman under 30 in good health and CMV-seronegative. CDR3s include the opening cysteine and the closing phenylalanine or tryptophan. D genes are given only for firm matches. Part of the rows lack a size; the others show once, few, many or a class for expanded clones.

CDR3aa: CASSLTGGTTDTQYF
CDR3nt: TGTGCCAGCAGCTTGACCGGCGGGACCACAGATACGCAGTATTTT
abundance: NA
j_gene: TRBJ2-3
v_gene: TRBV5-6
d_gene: NA

CDR3aa: CASSLQGSTGGAGANVLTF
CDR3nt: TGTGCCAGCAGCTTACAAGGTTCCACAGGGGGCGCTGGGGCCAACGTCCTGACTTTC
abundance: NA
j_gene: TRBJ2-6
v_gene: TRBV7-3
d_gene: TRBD1

CDR3aa: CASSPPGQQSYEQYF
CDR3nt: TGTGCCAGCAGTCCCCCGGGACAGCAATCCTACGAGCAGTACTTC
abundance: few
j_gene: TRBJ2-7
v_gene: TRBV6-5
d_gene: TRBD1

CDR3aa: CASSPTGLVYEQYF
CDR3nt: TGTGCCAGCAGCCCGACAGGGCTCGTCTACGAGCAGTACTTC
abundance: NA
j_gene: TRBJ2-7
v_gene: TRBV4-2
d_gene: TRBD1

CDR3aa: CASSNPYPGTNLQGTGELFF
CDR3nt: TGTGCCAGCAGCAACCCTTACCCCGGGACCAACTTACAGGGCACCGGGGAGCTGTTTTTT
abundance: NA
j_gene: TRBJ2-2
v_gene: TRBV21-1
d_gene: NA

CDR3aa: CASSPSWVGASNYGYTF
CDR3nt: TGTGCCAGCAGCCCCTCTTGGGTGGGGGCCAGCAACTATGGCTACACCTTC
abundance: NA
j_gene: TRBJ1-2
v_gene: TRBV4-2
d_gene: NA

CDR3aa: CASSLGPGRTEAFF
CDR3nt: TGTGCCAGCAGCTTAGGCCCAGGGCGAACTGAAGCTTTCTTT
abundance: few
j_gene: TRBJ1-1
v_gene: TRBV13
d_gene: NA

CDR3aa: CASSLALSAEAFF
CDR3nt: TGTGCCAGCAGCTTAGCTTTGTCGGCTGAAGCTTTCTTT
abundance: NA
j_gene: TRBJ1-1
v_gene: TRBV7-8
d_gene: NA

CDR3aa: CASSSRVGGAVTTDTQYF
CDR3nt: TGCGCCAGCAGTTCACGGGTGGGGGGGGCGGTAACCACAGATACGCAGTATTTT
abundance: NA
j_gene: TRBJ2-3
v_gene: TRBV10-2
d_gene: NA

CDR3aa: CASSPNAPGTGELFF
CDR3nt: TGTGCCAGCTCACCCAACGCCCCGGGCACCGGGGAGCTGTTTTTT
abundance: NA
j_gene: TRBJ2-2
v_gene: TRBV18
d_gene: NA

CDR3aa: CASSWGLAGVVEQYF
CDR3nt: TGTGCCAGCAGCTGGGGACTAGCGGGAGTAGTCGAGCAGTACTTC
abundance: NA
j_gene: TRBJ2-7
v_gene: TRBV13
d_gene: TRBD2

CDR3aa: CASSLAPSNSNQETQYF
CDR3nt: TGCGCCAGCAGCTTGGCCCCCTCCAACAGCAACCAAGAGACCCAGTACTTC
abundance: NA
j_gene: TRBJ2-5
v_gene: TRBV5-1
d_gene: NA

CDR3aa: CASSRDRQPYEQYF
CDR3nt: TGTGCCAGCAGCCGGGACAGGCAACCCTACGAGCAGTACTTC
abundance: NA
j_gene: TRBJ2-7
v_gene: TRBV28
d_gene: TRBD1

CDR3aa: CASSPTAGYLEQFF
CDR3nt: TGTGCCAGCAGTCCCACGGCCGGGTACCTTGAGCAGTTCTTC
abundance: NA
j_gene: TRBJ2-1
v_gene: TRBV6-5
d_gene: NA

CDR3aa: CASSPSGGGNEKLFF
CDR3nt: TGTGCCAGCAGCCCTTCGGGGGGGGGTAATGAAAAACTGTTTTTT
abundance: NA
j_gene: TRBJ1-4
v_gene: TRBV7-9
d_gene: NA

CDR3aa: CASSYGTVNYEQYF
CDR3nt: TGTGCCAGCAGCTATGGGACAGTCAACTACGAGCAGTACTTC
abundance: NA
j_gene: TRBJ2-7
v_gene: TRBV5-6
d_gene: TRBD1

CDR3aa: CASSLPDRTGDYEQYF
CDR3nt: TGTGCCAGCAGCCTCCCAGACCGGACAGGGGACTACGAGCAGTACTTC
abundance: few
j_gene: TRBJ2-7
v_gene: TRBV4-2
d_gene: TRBD1

CDR3aa: CASSLRRVNTEAFF
CDR3nt: TGCGCCAGCAGCTTAAGGAGGGTGAACACTGAAGCTTTCTTT
abundance: NA
j_gene: TRBJ1-1
v_gene: TRBV5-1
d_gene: NA

CDR3aa: CAWSARQGLGNTIYF
CDR3nt: TGTGCCTGGAGTGCGAGACAGGGTTTGGGAAACACCATATATTTT
abundance: few
j_gene: TRBJ1-3
v_gene: TRBV30
d_gene: TRBD1

CDR3aa: CASSSQGSSYNSPLHF
CDR3nt: TGCGCCAGCAGCTCCCAGGGGAGTTCCTATAATTCACCCCTCCACTTT
abundance: NA
j_gene: TRBJ1-6
v_gene: TRBV5-1
d_gene: NA

CDR3aa: CASSLSLLAGVDEQFF
CDR3nt: TGTGCCAGCAGCTTATCTCTTCTAGCGGGAGTTGATGAGCAGTTCTTC
abundance: NA
j_gene: TRBJ2-1
v_gene: TRBV7-8
d_gene: TRBD2

CDR3aa: CASSLHRDTGELFF
CDR3nt: TGTGCTAGCAGCTTACACAGGGACACCGGGGAGCTGTTTTTT
abundance: once
j_gene: TRBJ2-2
v_gene: TRBV7-7
d_gene: NA

CDR3aa: CATSRDPTGTYEQYF
CDR3nt: TGTGCCACCAGCAGAGATCCCACAGGTACCTACGAGCAGTACTTC
abundance: NA
j_gene: TRBJ2-7
v_gene: TRBV15
d_gene: NA

CDR3aa: CASRKLADEETQYF
CDR3nt: TGTGCCAGTAGGAAACTAGCGGATGAGGAGACCCAGTACTTC
abundance: NA
j_gene: TRBJ2-5
v_gene: TRBV19
d_gene: TRBD2

CDR3aa: CASSLVPRLYNSPLHF
CDR3nt: TGTGCCAGCAGTTTAGTCCCGCGACTATATAATTCACCCCTCCACTTT
abundance: NA
j_gene: TRBJ1-6
v_gene: TRBV27
d_gene: NA

CDR3aa: CASSQATRQDQPQHF
CDR3nt: TGTGCCAGCAGCCAGGCCACCCGACAGGATCAGCCCCAGCATTTT
abundance: NA
j_gene: TRBJ1-5
v_gene: TRBV4-2
d_gene: NA

CDR3aa: CASSFGRAPYNEQFF
CDR3nt: TGTGCCAGCAGCTTCGGCAGGGCACCCTACAATGAGCAGTTCTTC
abundance: NA
j_gene: TRBJ2-1
v_gene: TRBV13
d_gene: NA

CDR3aa: CASSESGTGDGYTF
CDR3nt: TGTGCCAGCAGTGAATCAGGGACAGGGGATGGCTACACCTTC
abundance: NA
j_gene: TRBJ1-2
v_gene: TRBV25-1
d_gene: TRBD1

CDR3aa: CATWTSGSYEQYF
CDR3nt: TGTGCCACCTGGACTAGCGGAAGCTACGAGCAGTACTTC
abundance: NA
j_gene: TRBJ2-7
v_gene: TRBV11-2
d_gene: TRBD2

CDR3aa: CASSEGRLAGAWETQYF
CDR3nt: TGTGCCAGCAGTGAAGGTCGGCTCGCGGGGGCGTGGGAGACCCAGTACTTC
abundance: NA
j_gene: TRBJ2-5
v_gene: TRBV2
d_gene: NA

CDR3aa: CASSLARDQPQHF
CDR3nt: TGTGCCAGCAGCTTAGCGCGGGATCAGCCCCAGCATTTT
abundance: NA
j_gene: TRBJ1-5
v_gene: TRBV7-9
d_gene: NA

CDR3aa: CAISESKTGSLYEQYF
CDR3nt: TGTGCCATCAGTGAGTCGAAAACAGGTTCTCTCTACGAGCAGTACTTC
abundance: NA
j_gene: TRBJ2-7
v_gene: TRBV10-3
d_gene: NA

CDR3aa: CAISNQGADYGYTF
CDR3nt: TGTGCCATCAGCAACCAGGGGGCGGACTATGGCTACACCTTC
abundance: few
j_gene: TRBJ1-2
v_gene: TRBV10-3
d_gene: TRBD1